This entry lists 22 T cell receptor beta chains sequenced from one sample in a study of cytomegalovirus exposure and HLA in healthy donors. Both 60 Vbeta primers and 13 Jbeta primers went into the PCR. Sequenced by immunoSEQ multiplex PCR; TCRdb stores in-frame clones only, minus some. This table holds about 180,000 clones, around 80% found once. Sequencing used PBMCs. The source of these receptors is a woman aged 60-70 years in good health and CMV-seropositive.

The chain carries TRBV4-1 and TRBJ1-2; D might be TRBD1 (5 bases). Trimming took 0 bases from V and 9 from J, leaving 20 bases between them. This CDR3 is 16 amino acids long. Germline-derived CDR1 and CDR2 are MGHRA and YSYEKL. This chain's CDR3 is CASSQDWGGRPWSYTF. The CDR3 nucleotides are TGCGCCAGCAGCCAAGATTGGGGGGGTCGGCCCTGGAGCTACACCTTC.

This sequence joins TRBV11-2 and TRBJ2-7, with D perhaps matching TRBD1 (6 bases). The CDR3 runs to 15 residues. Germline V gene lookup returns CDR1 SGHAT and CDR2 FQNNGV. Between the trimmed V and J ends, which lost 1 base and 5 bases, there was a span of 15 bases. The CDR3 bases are TGTGCCAGCAGCTTAGGCAGGGGCCAACCCAACGAGCAGTACTTC. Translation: CASSLGRGQPNEQYF.

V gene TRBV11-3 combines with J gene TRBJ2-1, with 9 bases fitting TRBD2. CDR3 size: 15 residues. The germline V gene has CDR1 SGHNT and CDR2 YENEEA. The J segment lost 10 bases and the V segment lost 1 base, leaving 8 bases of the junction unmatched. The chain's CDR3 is CASSLGGGAYIEQFF. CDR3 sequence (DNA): TGTGCCAGCAGCTTAGGCGGGGGGGCTTATATAGAGCAGTTCTTC.

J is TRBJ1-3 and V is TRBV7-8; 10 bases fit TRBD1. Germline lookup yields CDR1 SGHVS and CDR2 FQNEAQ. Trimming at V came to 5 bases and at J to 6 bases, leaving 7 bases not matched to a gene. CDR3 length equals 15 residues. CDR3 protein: CASSPGTGVENTIYF. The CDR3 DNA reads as TGTGCCAGCAGCCCCGGGACAGGGGTGGAAAACACCATATATTTT.

The CDR3 DNA reads TGTGCCAGCAGCCATCTAGCGCCTTACACAGATACGCAGTATTTT. It translates to CASSHLAPYTDTQYF. The chain employs TRBV5-8 and TRBJ2-3, with D possibly matching TRBD2 (6 bases). This CDR3 is 15 amino acids long. In germline, CDR1 is SGHTS, CDR2 YDEGEE. With 4 bases removed from V and 2 bases from J, the gap between germline ends came to 14 bases.

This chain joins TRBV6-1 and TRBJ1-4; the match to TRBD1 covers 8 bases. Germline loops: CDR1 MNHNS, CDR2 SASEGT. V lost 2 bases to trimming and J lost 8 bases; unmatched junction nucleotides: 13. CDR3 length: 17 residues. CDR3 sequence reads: CASSERSGGPGDEKLFF. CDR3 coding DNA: TGTGCCAGCAGTGAAAGGTCAGGGGGCCCAGGAGACGAAAAACTGTTTTTT.

The CDR3 protein is CASSLGTSGAPEETQYF. CDR3 nucleotides: TGTGCCAGCAGCTTAGGGACTAGCGGAGCCCCAGAAGAGACCCAGTACTTC. The V and J genes are TRBV7-9 and TRBJ2-5; 10 nucleotides agree with TRBD2. The CDR3 consists of 17 residues. J was trimmed by 3 bases and V by 1 base; bases with no gene match: 8. CDR1 is SEHNR, CDR2 FQNEAQ, per germline (reference sequence). Full variable domain (outside the CDR3, taken from reference TRBV7-9 and TRBJ2-5): DTGVSQNPRHKITKRGQNVTFRCDPISEHNRLYWYRQTLGQGPEFLTYFQNEAQLEKSRLLSDRFSAERPKGSFSTLEIQRTEQGDSAMYLCASSLGTSGAPEETQYFGPGTRLLVL.

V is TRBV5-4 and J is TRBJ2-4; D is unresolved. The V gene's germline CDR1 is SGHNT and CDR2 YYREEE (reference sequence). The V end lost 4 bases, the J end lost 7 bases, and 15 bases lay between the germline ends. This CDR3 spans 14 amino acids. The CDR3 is CASSVPGTSNIQYF. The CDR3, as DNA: TGTGCCAGCAGCGTTCCGGGTACTTCGAACATTCAGTACTTC.

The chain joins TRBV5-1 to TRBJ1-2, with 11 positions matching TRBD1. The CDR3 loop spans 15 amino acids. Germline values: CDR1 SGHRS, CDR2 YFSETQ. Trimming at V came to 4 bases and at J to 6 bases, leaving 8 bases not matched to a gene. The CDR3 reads CASSTDRGLVHGYTF. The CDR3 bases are TGCGCCAGCAGCACGGACAGGGGGCTTGTACATGGCTACACCTTC.

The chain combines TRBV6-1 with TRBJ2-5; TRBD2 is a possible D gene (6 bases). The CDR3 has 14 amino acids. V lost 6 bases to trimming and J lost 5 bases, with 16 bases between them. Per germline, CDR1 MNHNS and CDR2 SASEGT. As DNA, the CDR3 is TGTGCCAGCAGAACCGACGCGGGAATGGAGACCCAGTACTTC. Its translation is CASRTDAGMETQYF.

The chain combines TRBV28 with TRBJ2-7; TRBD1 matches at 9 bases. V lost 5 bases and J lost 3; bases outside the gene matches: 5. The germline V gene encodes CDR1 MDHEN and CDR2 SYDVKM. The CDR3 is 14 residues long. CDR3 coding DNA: TGTGCCAGCAGTCCGACAGGGGGGTACTACGAGCAGTACTTC. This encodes CASSPTGGYYEQYF.

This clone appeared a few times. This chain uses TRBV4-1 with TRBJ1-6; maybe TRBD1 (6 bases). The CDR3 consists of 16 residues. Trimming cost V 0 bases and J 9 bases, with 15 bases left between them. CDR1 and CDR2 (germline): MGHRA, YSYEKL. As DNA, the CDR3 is TGCGCCAGCAGCCAAGAAGTGGACAGATGGGGTTCACCCCTCCACTTT. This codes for CASSQEVDRWGSPLHF.

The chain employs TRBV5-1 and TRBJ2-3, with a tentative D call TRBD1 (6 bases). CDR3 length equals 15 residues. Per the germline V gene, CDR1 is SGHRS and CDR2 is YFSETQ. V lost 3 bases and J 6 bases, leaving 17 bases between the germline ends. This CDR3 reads CASSSGAQSADTQYF. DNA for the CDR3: TGCGCCAGCAGCTCAGGGGCCCAGTCGGCCGATACGCAGTATTTT.

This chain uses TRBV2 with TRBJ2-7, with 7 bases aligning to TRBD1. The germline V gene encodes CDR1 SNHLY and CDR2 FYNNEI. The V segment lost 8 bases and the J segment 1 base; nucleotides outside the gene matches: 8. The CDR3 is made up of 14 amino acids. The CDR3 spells CASGQTGLSYEQYF. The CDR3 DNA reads TGTGCCAGCGGGCAGACAGGGCTTTCCTACGAGCAGTACTTC. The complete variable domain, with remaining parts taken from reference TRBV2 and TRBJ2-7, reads EPEVTQTPSHQVTQMGQEVILRCVPISNHLYFYWYRQILGQKVEFLVSFYNNEISEKSEIFDDQFSVERPDGSNFTLKIRSTKLEDSAMYFCASGQTGLSYEQYFGPGTRLTVT.

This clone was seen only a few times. CDR3 sequence (DNA): TGTGCCAGCAGCCCCCCCGAGACAGGGTACACCGGGGAGCTGTTTTTT. Its protein product is CASSPPETGYTGELFF. The chain uses TRBV9 and TRBJ2-2, with 7 bases fitting TRBD1. The CDR3 has 16 residues. Germline trimming cut 4 bases from V and 3 bases from J; bases unmatched to any gene: 9. Germline CDR1 reads SGDLS; CDR2 reads YYNGEE.

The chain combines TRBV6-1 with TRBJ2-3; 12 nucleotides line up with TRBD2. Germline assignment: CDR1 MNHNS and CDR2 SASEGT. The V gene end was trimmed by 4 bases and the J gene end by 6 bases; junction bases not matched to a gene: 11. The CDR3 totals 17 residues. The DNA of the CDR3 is TGTGCCAGCAGTGCCCTCCCGGGACTAGCGGGTGGGGATACGCAGTATTTT. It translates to CASSALPGLAGGDTQYF.

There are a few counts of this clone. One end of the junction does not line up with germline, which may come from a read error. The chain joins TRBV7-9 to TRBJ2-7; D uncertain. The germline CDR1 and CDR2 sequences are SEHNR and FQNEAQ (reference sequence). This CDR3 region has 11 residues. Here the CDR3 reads CSSSQNYEQYF. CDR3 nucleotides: TGTTCCAGCAGCCAAAACTACGAGCAGTACTTC.

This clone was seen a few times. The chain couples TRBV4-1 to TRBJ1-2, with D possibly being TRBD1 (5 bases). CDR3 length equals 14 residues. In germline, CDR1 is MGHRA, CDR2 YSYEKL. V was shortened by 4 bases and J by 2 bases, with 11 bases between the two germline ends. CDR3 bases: TGCGCCAGCAGCCCGGACACCTCAAACTATGGCTACACCTTC. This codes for CASSPDTSNYGYTF.

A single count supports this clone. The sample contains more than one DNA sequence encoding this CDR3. The CDR3 sequence is CASSQGLAGGYEQYF. The CDR3 coding sequence is TGTGCCAGCAGCCAAGGACTAGCGGGAGGGTACGAGCAGTACTTC. The chain is built from TRBV4-2 and TRBJ2-7; TRBD2 matches 14 bases. The V and J ends lost 1 base and 4 bases, in that order; junction bases with no gene match: 0. From germline, CDR1 is LGHNA and CDR2 YNFKEQ. This CDR3 has 15 amino acids.

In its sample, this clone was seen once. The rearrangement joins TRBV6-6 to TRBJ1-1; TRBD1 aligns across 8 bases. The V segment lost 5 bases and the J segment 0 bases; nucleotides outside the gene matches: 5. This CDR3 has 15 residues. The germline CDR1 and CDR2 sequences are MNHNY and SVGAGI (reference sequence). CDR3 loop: CASSAGGGMNTEAFF. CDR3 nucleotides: TGTGCCAGCAGTGCAGGGGGCGGGATGAACACTGAAGCTTTCTTT.

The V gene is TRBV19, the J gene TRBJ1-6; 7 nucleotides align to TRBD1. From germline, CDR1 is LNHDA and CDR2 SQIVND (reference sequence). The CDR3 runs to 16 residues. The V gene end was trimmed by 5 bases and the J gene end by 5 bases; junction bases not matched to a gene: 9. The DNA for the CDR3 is TGTGCCAGTAGTTTTATCGCGACAGGGAATAATTCACCCCTCCACTTT. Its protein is CASSFIATGNNSPLHF.

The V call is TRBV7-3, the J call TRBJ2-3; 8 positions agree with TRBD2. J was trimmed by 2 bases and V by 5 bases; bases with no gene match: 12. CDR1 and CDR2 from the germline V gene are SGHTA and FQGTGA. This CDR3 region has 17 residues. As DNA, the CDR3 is TGTGCCAGCAGCAGCCCCGGACTAGCCCCCGACACAGATACGCAGTATTTT. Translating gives CASSSPGLAPDTDTQYF.